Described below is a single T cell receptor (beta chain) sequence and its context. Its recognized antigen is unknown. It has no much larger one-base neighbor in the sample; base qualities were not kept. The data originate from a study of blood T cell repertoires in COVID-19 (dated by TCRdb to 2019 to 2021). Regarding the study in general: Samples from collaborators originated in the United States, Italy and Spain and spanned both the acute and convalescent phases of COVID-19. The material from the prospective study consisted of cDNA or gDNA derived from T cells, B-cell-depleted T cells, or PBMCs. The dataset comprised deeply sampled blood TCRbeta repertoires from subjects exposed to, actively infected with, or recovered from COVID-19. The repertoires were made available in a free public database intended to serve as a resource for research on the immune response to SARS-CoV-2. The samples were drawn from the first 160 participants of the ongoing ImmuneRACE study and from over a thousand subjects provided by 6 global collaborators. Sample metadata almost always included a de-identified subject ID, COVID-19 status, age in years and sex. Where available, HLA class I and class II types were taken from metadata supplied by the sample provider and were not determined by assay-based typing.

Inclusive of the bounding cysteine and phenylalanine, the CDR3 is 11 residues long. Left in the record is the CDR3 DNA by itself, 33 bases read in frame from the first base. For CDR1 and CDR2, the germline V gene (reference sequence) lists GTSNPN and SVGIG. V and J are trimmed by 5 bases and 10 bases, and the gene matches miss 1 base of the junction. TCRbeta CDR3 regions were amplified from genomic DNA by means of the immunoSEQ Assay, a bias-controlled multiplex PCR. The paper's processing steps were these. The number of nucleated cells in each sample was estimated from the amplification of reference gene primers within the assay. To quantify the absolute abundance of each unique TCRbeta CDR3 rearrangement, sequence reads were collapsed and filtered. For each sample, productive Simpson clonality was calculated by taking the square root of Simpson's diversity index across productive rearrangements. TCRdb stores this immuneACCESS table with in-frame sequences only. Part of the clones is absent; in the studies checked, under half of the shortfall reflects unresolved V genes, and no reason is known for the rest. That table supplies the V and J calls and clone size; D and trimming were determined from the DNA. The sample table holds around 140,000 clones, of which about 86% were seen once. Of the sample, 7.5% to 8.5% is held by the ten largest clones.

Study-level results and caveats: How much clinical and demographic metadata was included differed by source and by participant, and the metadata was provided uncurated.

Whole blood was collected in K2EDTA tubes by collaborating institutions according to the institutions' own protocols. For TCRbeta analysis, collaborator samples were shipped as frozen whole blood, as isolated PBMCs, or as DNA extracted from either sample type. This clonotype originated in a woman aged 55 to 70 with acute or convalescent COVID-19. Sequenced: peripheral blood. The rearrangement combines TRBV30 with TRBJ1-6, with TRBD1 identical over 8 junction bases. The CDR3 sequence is CAWGQGSPLHF. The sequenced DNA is TGTGCCTGGGGACAGGGATCACCCCTCCACTTT.